A selection of T cell receptor beta chains follows, all from one sample in a study of cytomegalovirus exposure and HLA in healthy donors. The repertoire was sequenced with immunoSEQ multiplex PCR; TCRdb's copy has only in-frame clones and lacks some. The sample records a few hundred thousand clones, around 85% being singletons. Sequenced: PBMCs. These receptors were obtained from a girl aged 2-15 years in good health and CMV-seronegative. Each CDR3 is given with its conserved first and last residue. The D gene is left open where the match is weak.

j_call d_call v_call cdr3_aa cdr3_nt
TRBJ2-7 TRBD2 TRBV27 CASSPRLANSYEQYF TGTGCCAGCAGTCCTCGACTAGCGAACTCCTACGAGCAGTACTTC
TRBJ1-1 TRBD1 TRBV5-4 CASSPISLDRGKGVRTEAFF TGTGCCAGCAGCCCGATCAGCTTGGACAGGGGAAAAGGGGTGAGGACTGAAGCTTTCTTT
TRBJ1-1 TRBD1 TRBV6-1 CASREKGQAMNTEAFF TGTGCCAGCAGGGAAAAAGGACAGGCCATGAACACTGAAGCTTTCTTT
TRBJ2-7 TRBD1 TRBV13 CASSPPGQNEQYF TGTGCCAGCAGCCCCCCGGGACAGAACGAGCAGTACTTC
TRBJ2-7 TRBD1 TRBV7-9 CASSLGTGPYEQYF TGTGCCAGCAGCTTAGGGACAGGGCCCTACGAGCAGTACTTC
TRBJ2-2 TRBD2 TRBV5-4 CASSLPWVGGSPGELFF TGTGCCAGCAGCTTACCTTGGGTGGGGGGGTCGCCCGGGGAGCTGTTTTTT
TRBJ1-3 TRBD1 TRBV28 CASSDLTGPFGNTIYF TGTGCCAGCAGTGATCTGACAGGGCCTTTTGGAAACACCATATATTTT
TRBJ1-4 NA TRBV14 CASSRGSLATNEKLFF TGTGCCAGCAGCCGAGGATCTCTTGCAACTAATGAAAAACTGTTTTTT
TRBJ2-3 NA TRBV6-5 CASSEGDTDTQYF TGTGCCAGCTCTGAGGGAGACACAGATACGCAGTATTTT
TRBJ1-2 TRBD1 TRBV10-3 CATRSLGQGEVNYGYTF TGTGCCACGCGCTCCCTCGGACAGGGGGAAGTTAACTATGGCTACACCTTC
TRBJ1-4 NA TRBV4-1 CASSGTETNEKLFF TGTGCCAGCTCGGGTACCGAAACTAATGAAAAACTGTTTTTT